The present T cell receptor (beta chain) was sequenced within a study of T cell responses to AZD1222 COVID-19 vaccine (dated by TCRdb to the early 2020s). A note on the overall study: AZD1222 recipients with second doses at about 4 weeks or about 12 weeks were pooled, because spike-specific TCR depth and breadth did not differ between schedules. Trial participants were enrolled by age into subgroups of 18-55, 56-69 and 70-plus years, and approximately 150, 30 and 60 TCR-sequenced participants, respectively, were included in these subgroups. TCR sequencing was performed for roughly 250 trial participants, of whom about 200 were given two doses of AZD1222 and around 25 were given two doses of MenACWY control vaccine.

Results the study describes overall, beyond this receptor: Conclusions about previously exposed vaccinees are limited, since just five or six AZD1222 recipients were seropositive for SARS-CoV-2 at baseline. In the small 56-69-year group, the increase in depth fell short of significance, most likely because of low power. Because no day 14 peak-response samples were available, repertoires were characterized only after the peak T cell response. Participants were mostly white British, with more females than males. The authors suggested clonal diversity may have been underestimated. CD4 TCRs associated with the vaccine covered the entire spike protein, and the dominant responses were in regions 160-218 and 743-854. Epitopes outside the regions mutated in the B.1.351 and B.1.1.7 variants were reportedly recognized by nearly half of the unique spike-specific TCRs. After two AZD1222 doses, both the breadth and the depth of spike-specific TCRs were significantly higher than at day 0 and than in MenACWY recipients.

From the cysteine up to the phenylalanine, the CDR3 has a length of 15 residues. The CDR3 DNA has 45 bases and is translated from base 1. Unmatched junction bases come to 7, with V trimmed by 5 bases and J by 3 bases. For CDR1 and CDR2, the germline V gene lists SGHTA and FQGNSA. The CDR3 regions of human TCRbeta chains were subjected to immunosequencing. As for how the authors treated the data: Repertoire TCRs were checked for matches against a reference library of SARS-CoV-2-specific TCRs that had been generated using the MIRA antigen-specificity platform. Breadth meant the fraction of unique TCRs that were SARS-CoV-2-associated, whereas depth meant the fraction of total T cells that were SARS-CoV-2-associated. Using the MIRA data, each spike-specific TCR was mapped to the spike region that the TCR reacts to and placed in a CD4 or CD8 class. Log10-transformed breadth and depth values were compared by one-way ANOVA with Sidak's multiple comparisons tests. TCRdb holds this immuneACCESS table with in-frame rearrangements only. Some clones are missing; in checked studies, unresolved V genes explain under half, and the rest has no known cause. That table is the source of V, J and clone size, and D and trimming were worked out from the DNA. The sample table holds some 120,000 clones, of which 88% were seen once. Clones ranked in the top ten supply about 7.9% of the sample.

Comment on this clone: Its binding antigen is unknown. Base qualities are not recorded, but no much larger clone differs from it by a single base.

The meaning of the sample's time point label: baseline before first vaccination. Samples from vaccinated people were obtained from the UK trials COV001 and COV002, which included a single-blind randomized controlled phase 2/3 trial of AZD1222 (ChAdOx1 nCoV-19) in healthy adults. Trial participant PBMC samples were collected at day 0 and day 28 after the second dose for TCRbeta chain sequencing. The receptor's source is an adult in good health. The chain uses TRBV7-2 and TRBJ1-5; TRBD1 matches 7 bases in the middle. The sample consisted of peripheral blood, taken on day 0 of AZD1222 vaccination. At the DNA level, the sequence is TGTGCCAGCAGCCCACAGGGGACACTCAATCAGCCCCAGCATTTT. Its product reads: CASSPQGTLNQPQHF.